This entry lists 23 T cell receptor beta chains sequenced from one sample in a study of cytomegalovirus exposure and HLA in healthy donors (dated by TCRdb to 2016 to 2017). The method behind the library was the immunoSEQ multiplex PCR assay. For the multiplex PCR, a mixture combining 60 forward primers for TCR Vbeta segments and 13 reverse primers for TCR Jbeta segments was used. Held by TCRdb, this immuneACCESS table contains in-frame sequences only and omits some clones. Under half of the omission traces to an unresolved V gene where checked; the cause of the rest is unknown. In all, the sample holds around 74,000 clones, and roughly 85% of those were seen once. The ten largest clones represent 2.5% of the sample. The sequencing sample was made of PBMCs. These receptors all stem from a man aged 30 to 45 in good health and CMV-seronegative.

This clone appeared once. This CDR3 is CAWSMGVGSDTQYF. CDR3 sequence (DNA): TGTGCCTGGAGTATGGGAGTGGGGTCAGATACGCAGTATTTT. V and J are TRBV30 and TRBJ2-3, with a weak D call TRBD2 (5 bases). Germline CDR1 reads GTSNPN; CDR2 reads SVGIG (reference sequence). V was cut by 2 bases and J by 4 bases, with 13 bases left in between. The CDR3 totals 14 residues.

The CDR3 is CASSLREYNSPLHF. Written as DNA, the CDR3 is TGTGCCAGCTCCCTCCGGGAATATAATTCACCCCTCCACTTT. This chain links TRBV6-5 with TRBJ1-6; no definite D call. With 8 bases removed from V and 4 bases from J, the gap between germline ends came to 12 bases. Per germline, CDR1 MNHEY and CDR2 SVGAGI. The CDR3 consists of 14 residues.

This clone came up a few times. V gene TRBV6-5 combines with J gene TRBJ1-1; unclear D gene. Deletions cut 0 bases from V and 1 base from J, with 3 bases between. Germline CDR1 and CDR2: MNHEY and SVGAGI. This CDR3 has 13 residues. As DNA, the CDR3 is TGTGCCAGCAGTTACTCTCAGAACACTGAAGCTTTCTTT. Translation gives CASSYSQNTEAFF.

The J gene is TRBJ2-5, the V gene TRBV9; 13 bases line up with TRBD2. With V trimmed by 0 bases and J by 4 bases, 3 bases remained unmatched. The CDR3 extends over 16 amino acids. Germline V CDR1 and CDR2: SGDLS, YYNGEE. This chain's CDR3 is CASSVGTSGGPETQYF. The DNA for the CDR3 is TGTGCCAGCAGCGTAGGGACTAGCGGGGGACCAGAGACCCAGTACTTC.

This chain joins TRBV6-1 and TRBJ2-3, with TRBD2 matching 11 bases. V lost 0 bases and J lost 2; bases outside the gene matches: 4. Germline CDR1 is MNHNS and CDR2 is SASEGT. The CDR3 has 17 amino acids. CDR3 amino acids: CASSEALTSGNTDTQYF. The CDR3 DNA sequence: TGTGCCAGCAGTGAAGCCCTGACTAGCGGGAACACAGATACGCAGTATTTT.

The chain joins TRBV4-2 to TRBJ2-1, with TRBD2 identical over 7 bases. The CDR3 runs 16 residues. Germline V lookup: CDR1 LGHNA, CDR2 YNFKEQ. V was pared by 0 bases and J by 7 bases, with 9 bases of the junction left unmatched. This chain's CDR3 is CASSQDRTGGVNEQFF. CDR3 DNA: TGTGCCAGCAGCCAAGATCGGACGGGAGGAGTGAATGAGCAGTTCTTC.

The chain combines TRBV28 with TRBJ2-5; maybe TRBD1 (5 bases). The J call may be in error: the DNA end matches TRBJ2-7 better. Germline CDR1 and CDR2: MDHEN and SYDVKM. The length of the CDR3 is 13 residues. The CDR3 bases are TGTGCCAGCAGTTTAGACAGAGCCTACGAGCAGTACTTC. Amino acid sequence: CASSLDRAYEQYF.

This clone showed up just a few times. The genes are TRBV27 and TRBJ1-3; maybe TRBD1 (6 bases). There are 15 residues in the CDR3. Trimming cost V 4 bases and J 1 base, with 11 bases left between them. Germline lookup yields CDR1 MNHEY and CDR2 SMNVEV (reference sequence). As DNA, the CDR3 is TGTGCCAGCAGTTCAATCAGGGGTTCTGGAAACACCATATATTTT. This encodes CASSSIRGSGNTIYF.

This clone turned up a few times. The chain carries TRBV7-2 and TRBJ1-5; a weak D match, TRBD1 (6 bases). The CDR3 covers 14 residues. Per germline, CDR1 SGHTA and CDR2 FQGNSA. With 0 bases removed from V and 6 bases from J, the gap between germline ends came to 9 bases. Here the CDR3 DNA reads TGTGCCAGCAGCTTAGCCCAGGGGAGTCAGCCCCAGCATTTT. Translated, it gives CASSLAQGSQPQHF.

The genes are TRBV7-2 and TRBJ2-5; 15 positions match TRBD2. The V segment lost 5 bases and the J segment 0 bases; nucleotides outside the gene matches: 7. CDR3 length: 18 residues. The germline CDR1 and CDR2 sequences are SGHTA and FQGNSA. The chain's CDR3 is CASSPPGLAGGYQETQYF. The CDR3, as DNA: TGTGCCAGCAGCCCGCCCGGACTAGCGGGAGGGTACCAAGAGACCCAGTACTTC.

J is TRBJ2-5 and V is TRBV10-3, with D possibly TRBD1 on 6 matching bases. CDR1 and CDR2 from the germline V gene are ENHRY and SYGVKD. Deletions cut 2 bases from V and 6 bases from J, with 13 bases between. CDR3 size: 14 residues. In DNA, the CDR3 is TGTGCCATCAGTGAGGGACAGATTCTGCAGACCCAGTACTTC. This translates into CAISEGQILQTQYF.

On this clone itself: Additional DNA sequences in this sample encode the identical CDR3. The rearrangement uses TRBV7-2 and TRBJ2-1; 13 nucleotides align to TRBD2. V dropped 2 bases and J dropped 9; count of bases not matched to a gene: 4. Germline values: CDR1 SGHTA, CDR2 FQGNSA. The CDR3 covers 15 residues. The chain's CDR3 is CASSLTSGRAPEQFF. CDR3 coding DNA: TGTGCCAGCAGCTTAACTAGCGGGAGGGCCCCTGAGCAGTTCTTC. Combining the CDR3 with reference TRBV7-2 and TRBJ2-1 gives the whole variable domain GAGVSQSPSNKVTEKGKDVELRCDPISGHTALYWYRQSLGQGLEFLIYFQGNSAPDKSGLPSDRFSAERTGGSVSTLTIQRTQQEDSAVYLCASSLTSGRAPEQFFGPGTRLTVL.

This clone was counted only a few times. The CDR3 region is CASSRDREGSEQYF. The CDR3 DNA reads as TGTGCCAGCTCACGGGACAGGGAGGGCTCCGAGCAGTACTTC. The rearrangement joins TRBV18 to TRBJ2-7, with 9 bases fitting TRBD1. Germline V gives CDR1 KGHSH, CDR2 LQKENI. This CDR3 has 14 residues. V was clipped by 4 bases and J by 6 bases; unmatched bases: 7.

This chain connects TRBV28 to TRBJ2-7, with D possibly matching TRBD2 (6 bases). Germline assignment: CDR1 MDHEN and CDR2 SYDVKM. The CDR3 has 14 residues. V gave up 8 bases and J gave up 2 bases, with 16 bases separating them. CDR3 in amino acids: CASATGTLTYEQYF. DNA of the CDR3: TGTGCCAGCGCGACCGGGACTCTAACCTACGAGCAGTACTTC.

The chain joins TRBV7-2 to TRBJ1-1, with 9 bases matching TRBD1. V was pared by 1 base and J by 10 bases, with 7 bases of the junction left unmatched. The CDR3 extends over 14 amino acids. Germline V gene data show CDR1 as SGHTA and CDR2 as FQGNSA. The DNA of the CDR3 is TGTGCCAGCAGCTTAGATGGGACAGGGAGCCGAGCTTTCTTT. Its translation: CASSLDGTGSRAFF.

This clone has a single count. The CDR3 here is CAWTASTGRFQPQHF. In DNA form, the CDR3 reads TGTGCCTGGACCGCCTCGACAGGGAGGTTTCAGCCCCAGCATTTT. The rearrangement links TRBV30 to TRBJ1-5, with 7 nucleotides matching TRBD1. The CDR3 is 15 residues long. Trimming at V came to 4 bases and at J to 6 bases, leaving 12 bases not matched to a gene. Germline V gene lookup returns CDR1 GTSNPN and CDR2 SVGIG (reference sequence).

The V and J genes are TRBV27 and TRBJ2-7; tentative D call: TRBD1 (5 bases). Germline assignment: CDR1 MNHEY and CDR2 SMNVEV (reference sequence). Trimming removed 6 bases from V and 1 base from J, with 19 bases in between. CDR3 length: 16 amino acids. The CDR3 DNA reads TGTGCCAGCAGGAACCAGTGGGTGAAGGGGTCCTACGAGCAGTACTTC. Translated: CASRNQWVKGSYEQYF.

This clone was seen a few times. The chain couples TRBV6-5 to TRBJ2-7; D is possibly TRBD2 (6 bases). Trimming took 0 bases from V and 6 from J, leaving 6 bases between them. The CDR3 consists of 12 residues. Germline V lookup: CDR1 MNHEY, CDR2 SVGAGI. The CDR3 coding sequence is TGTGCCAGCAGTTACTCGGGGGGCGAGCAGTACTTC. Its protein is CASSYSGGEQYF.

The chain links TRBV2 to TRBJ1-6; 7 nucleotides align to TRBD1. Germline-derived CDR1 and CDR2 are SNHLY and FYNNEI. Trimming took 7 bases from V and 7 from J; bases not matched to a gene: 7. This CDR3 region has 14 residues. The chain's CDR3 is CASIRRGRNSPLHF. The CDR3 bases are TGTGCCAGCATAAGAAGGGGGCGGAATTCACCCCTCCACTTT.

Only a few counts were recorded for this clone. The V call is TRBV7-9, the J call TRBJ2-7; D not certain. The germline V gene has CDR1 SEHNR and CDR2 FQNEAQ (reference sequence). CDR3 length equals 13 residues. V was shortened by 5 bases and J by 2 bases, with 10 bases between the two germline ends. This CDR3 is CASSDLRPYEQYF. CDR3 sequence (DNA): TGTGCCAGCAGCGACTTGCGACCCTACGAGCAGTACTTC.

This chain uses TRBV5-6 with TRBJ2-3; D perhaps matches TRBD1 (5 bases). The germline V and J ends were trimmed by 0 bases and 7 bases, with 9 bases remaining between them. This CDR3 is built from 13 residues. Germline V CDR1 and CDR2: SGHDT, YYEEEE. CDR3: CASSLGGSNTQYF. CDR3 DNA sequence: TGTGCCAGCAGCTTGGGGGGCTCCAATACGCAGTATTTT.

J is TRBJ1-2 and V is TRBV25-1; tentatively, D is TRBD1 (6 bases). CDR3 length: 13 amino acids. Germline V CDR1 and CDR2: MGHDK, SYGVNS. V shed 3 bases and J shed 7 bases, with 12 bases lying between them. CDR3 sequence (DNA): TGTGCCAGCAGTGATTCAGGGGCGCGTGGCTACACCTTC. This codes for CASSDSGARGYTF.

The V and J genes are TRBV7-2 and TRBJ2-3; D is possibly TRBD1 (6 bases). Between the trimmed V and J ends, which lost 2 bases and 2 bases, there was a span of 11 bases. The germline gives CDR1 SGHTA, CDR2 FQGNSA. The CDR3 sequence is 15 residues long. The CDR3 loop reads CASSLIQGPTDTQYF. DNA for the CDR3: TGTGCCAGCAGCTTAATTCAGGGGCCCACAGATACGCAGTATTTT.